This T cell receptor beta chain was sequenced in a study of cytomegalovirus exposure and HLA in healthy donors. For the study at large: Within an early data release were about 85 million unique TCRs drawn from HLA-typed donors. General study results and limits: Reports indicated that the classifier achieved high specificity and sensitivity in diagnosing cytomegalovirus status. Compared with the roughly 700-donor mean, an Asian-associated ancestry cluster reportedly had fewer N-insertions, according to a later analysis. Later on, a genetic analysis was performed. It linked a missense variant in DCLRE1C with V- and J-gene trimming of TCR beta.

PCR amplification relied on 60 Vbeta primers (plus 13 Jbeta primers). TCRdb's copy holds only in-frame clones and misses some; the assay was immunoSEQ multiplex PCR. The profile shows fewer than 200,000 clones, roughly 82% of them singletons. The CDR3 spans 15 residues. This clone was seen just once. Its specificity is unknown. The rearrangement links TRBV21-1 to TRBJ1-1. TRBV21-1 is noted as a pseudogene. The specimen sequenced was PBMCs. The source of this sequence is a girl between 10 and 17 years old in good health and CMV-seropositive. In DNA form, the CDR3 reads TGTGCCAGCAGCACTTTCGTCGGAGCGAACACTGAAGCTTTCTTT. It encodes CASSTFVGANTEAFF.